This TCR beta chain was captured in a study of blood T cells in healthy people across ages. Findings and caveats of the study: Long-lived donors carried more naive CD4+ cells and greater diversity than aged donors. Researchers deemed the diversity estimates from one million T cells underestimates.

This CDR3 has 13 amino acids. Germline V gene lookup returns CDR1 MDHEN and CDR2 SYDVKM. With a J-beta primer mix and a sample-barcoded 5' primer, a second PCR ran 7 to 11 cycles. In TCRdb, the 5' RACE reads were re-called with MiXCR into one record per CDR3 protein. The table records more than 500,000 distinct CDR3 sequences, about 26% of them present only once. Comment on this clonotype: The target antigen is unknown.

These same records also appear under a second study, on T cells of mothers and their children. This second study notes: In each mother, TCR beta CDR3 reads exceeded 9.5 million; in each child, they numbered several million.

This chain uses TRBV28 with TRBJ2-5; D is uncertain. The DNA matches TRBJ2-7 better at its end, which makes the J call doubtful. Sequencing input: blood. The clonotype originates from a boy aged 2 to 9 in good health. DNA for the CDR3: TGTGCCACCAAGCTTGGTCCTCCCTACGAGCAGTACTTC. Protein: CATKLGPPYEQYF.